The rows below give T cell receptor beta chains drawn from one sample of a study of blood T cell repertoires in COVID-19. Measured with immunoSEQ multiplex PCR; TCRdb has only the in-frame clones, and not every one. Altogether fewer than 250,000 clones are present, approximately 82% being singletons, with the ten largest covering around 2%. Sequencing was carried out using peripheral blood. These receptors all stem from an elderly woman with acute or convalescent COVID-19. Each CDR3 is given with its conserved first and last residue. The order of the fields is V gene, CDR3 length, J gene, CDR3 protein.

V gene: TRBV28
CDR3 length: 14
J gene: TRBJ1-5
CDR3 protein: CARNDRRYNQPQHF

V gene: TRBV6-5
CDR3 length: 11
J gene: TRBJ2-2
CDR3 protein: CASRHTGELFF

V gene: TRBV7-8
CDR3 length: 15
J gene: TRBJ1-1
CDR3 protein: CASSLEGGWQRYAFF

V gene: TRBV5-1
CDR3 length: 14
J gene: TRBJ2-3
CDR3 protein: CASSRGTSGDTQYF

V gene: TRBV4-3
CDR3 length: 15
J gene: TRBJ1-3
CDR3 protein: CASSQGAISGNTIYF

V gene: TRBV19
CDR3 length: 15
J gene: TRBJ2-7
CDR3 protein: CASRSAGTGAYEQYF

V gene: TRBV21-1
CDR3 length: 15
J gene: TRBJ1-2
CDR3 protein: CASSNRTGGNYGYTF

V gene: TRBV6-6
CDR3 length: 13
J gene: TRBJ1-1
CDR3 protein: CASRSDRATEAFF

V gene: TRBV7-2
CDR3 length: 14
J gene: TRBJ1-1
CDR3 protein: CASSFGTVNTEAFF

V gene: TRBV2
CDR3 length: 13
J gene: TRBJ1-4
CDR3 protein: CASRQGAVEKLFF

V gene: TRBV7-2
CDR3 length: 14
J gene: TRBJ2-3
CDR3 protein: CASSFNRVTDTQYF

V gene: TRBV5-1
CDR3 length: 16
J gene: TRBJ2-1
CDR3 protein: CASSKDSGGAYNEQFF

V gene: TRBV27
CDR3 length: 14
J gene: TRBJ1-2
CDR3 protein: CASRMTGANYGYTF

V gene: TRBV11-2
CDR3 length: 15
J gene: TRBJ1-6
CDR3 protein: CASSNQDRGNSPLHF

V gene: TRBV7-9
CDR3 length: 13
J gene: TRBJ1-5
CDR3 protein: CASSLSGNQPQHF

V gene: TRBV9
CDR3 length: 15
J gene: TRBJ2-1
CDR3 protein: CASSVAVAGRNEQFF

V gene: TRBV29-1
CDR3 length: 14
J gene: TRBJ2-5
CDR3 protein: CSAVAGSGPETQYF

V gene: TRBV19
CDR3 length: 14
J gene: TRBJ2-2
CDR3 protein: CAAEAGRNTGELFF

V gene: TRBV27
CDR3 length: 14
J gene: TRBJ1-6
CDR3 protein: CASSSGLINSPLHF

V gene: TRBV5-6
CDR3 length: 15
J gene: TRBJ1-2
CDR3 protein: CASSPRTGGRYGYTF

V gene: TRBV11-2
CDR3 length: 12
J gene: TRBJ2-7
CDR3 protein: CASSLRGYEQYF